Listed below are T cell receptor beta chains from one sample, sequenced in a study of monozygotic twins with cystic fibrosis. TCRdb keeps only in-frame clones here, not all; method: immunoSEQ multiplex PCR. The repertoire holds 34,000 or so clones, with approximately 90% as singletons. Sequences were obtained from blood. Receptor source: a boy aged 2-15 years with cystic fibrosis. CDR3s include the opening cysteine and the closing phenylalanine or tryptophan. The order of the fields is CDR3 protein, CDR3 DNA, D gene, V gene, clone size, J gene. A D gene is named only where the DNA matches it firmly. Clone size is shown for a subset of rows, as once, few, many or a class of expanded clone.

CDR3: CASSPSGAPEDTQYF; DNA: TGCGCCAGCAGCCCCTCGGGGGCCCCAGAAGATACGCAGTATTTT; D: .; V: TRBV5-1; size: once; J: TRBJ2-3
CDR3: CASSLGGLLQETQYF; DNA: TGTGCCAGCAGCTTAGGAGGCCTATTACAAGAGACCCAGTACTTC; D: .; V: TRBV7-2; size: .; J: TRBJ2-5
CDR3: CASTRGSYGYTF; DNA: TGTGCCAGCACACGGGGTAGCTATGGCTACACCTTC; D: .; V: TRBV2; size: .; J: TRBJ1-2
CDR3: CASRPWGSSSYEQYF; DNA: TGTGCCAGCCGCCCCTGGGGCTCCAGCTCCTACGAGCAGTACTTC; D: .; V: TRBV19; size: .; J: TRBJ2-7
CDR3: CASSSHSGLQETQYF; DNA: TGTGCCAGCAGCTCCCACTCGGGGCTTCAAGAGACCCAGTACTTC; D: .; V: TRBV7-9; size: .; J: TRBJ2-5
CDR3: CASSDRGPNTGELFF; DNA: TGTGCCAGCAGTGACAGGGGTCCGAACACCGGGGAGCTGTTTTTT; D: .; V: TRBV25-1; size: .; J: TRBJ2-2
CDR3: CASRRQGDTEAFF; DNA: TGTGCCAGCAGGAGACAGGGGGACACTGAAGCTTTCTTT; D: TRBD1; V: TRBV27; size: .; J: TRBJ1-1
CDR3: CASSYSKHPANSPLHF; DNA: TGTGCCAGCAGTTACTCGAAGCATCCCGCCAATTCACCCCTCCACTTT; D: .; V: TRBV6-5; size: few; J: TRBJ1-6
CDR3: CASSPRQGEHTQYF; DNA: TGTGCCAGCAGCCCCCGACAGGGTGAGCATACGCAGTATTTT; D: TRBD1; V: TRBV9; size: .; J: TRBJ2-3
CDR3: CAISVGIAESPEQYF; DNA: TGTGCCATCAGTGTCGGGATAGCGGAGTCTCCGGAGCAGTACTTC; D: .; V: TRBV10-3; size: .; J: TRBJ2-7
CDR3: CASSPGTGSSYEQYF; DNA: TGTGCCAGCTCACCAGGGACAGGGAGCTCCTACGAGCAGTACTTC; D: TRBD1; V: TRBV18; size: once; J: TRBJ2-7
CDR3: CASSLARNTEAFF; DNA: TGTGCCAGCAGCTTGGCCCGGAACACTGAAGCTTTCTTT; D: .; V: TRBV7-3; size: once; J: TRBJ1-1
CDR3: CASGPQGADTEAFF; DNA: TGTGCTAGTGGACCACAGGGGGCGGACACTGAAGCTTTCTTT; D: TRBD1; V: TRBV12-5; size: once; J: TRBJ1-1
CDR3: CASRSMAGTGKMNEQFF; DNA: TGTGCCAGTAGGTCCATGGCCGGGACAGGGAAAATGAATGAGCAGTTCTTC; D: TRBD1; V: TRBV19; size: .; J: TRBJ2-1
CDR3: CASSLDAGEDEQYF; DNA: TGTGCCAGCAGCTTGGATGCAGGGGAGGACGAGCAGTACTTC; D: .; V: TRBV5-4; size: .; J: TRBJ2-7
CDR3: CASSGGGVYGYTF; DNA: TGTGCCAGCAGTGGCGGCGGAGTATATGGCTACACCTTC; D: .; V: TRBV2; size: .; J: TRBJ1-2
CDR3: CASGDYNEQFF; DNA: TGTGCTAGCGGCGATTACAATGAGCAGTTCTTC; D: .; V: TRBV12-5; size: few; J: TRBJ2-1
CDR3: CASSPRLKGLAGSDEQFF; DNA: TGTGCCAGCAGCCCCCGCTTAAAGGGACTAGCGGGGTCGGATGAGCAGTTCTTC; D: TRBD2; V: TRBV7-3; size: .; J: TRBJ2-1
CDR3: CASSLGAGNEQFF; DNA: TGTGCCAGCAGCTTAGGGGCCGGCAATGAGCAGTTCTTC; D: .; V: TRBV7-2; size: .; J: TRBJ2-1
CDR3: CASSLARRRDSTNEKLFF; DNA: TGCGCCAGCAGCTTGGCCCGTCGAAGGGATTCAACTAATGAAAAACTGTTTTTT; D: .; V: TRBV5-1; size: .; J: TRBJ1-4
CDR3: CASSVTGYEQYF; DNA: TGTGCCAGCAGTGTTACAGGCTACGAGCAGTACTTC; D: .; V: TRBV25-1; size: .; J: TRBJ2-7
CDR3: CASKEGSNSPLHF; DNA: TGTGCCAGCAAGGAGGGGAGCAATTCACCCCTCCACTTT; D: .; V: TRBV6-1; size: .; J: TRBJ1-6
CDR3: CASSPWTDNYGYTF; DNA: TGTGCCAGCAGTCCTTGGACAGACAACTATGGCTACACCTTC; D: .; V: TRBV6-1; size: .; J: TRBJ1-2
CDR3: CASSQSTGSGYTF; DNA: TGCGCCAGCAGCCAATCTACAGGGAGCGGCTACACCTTC; D: .; V: TRBV5-1; size: .; J: TRBJ1-2
CDR3: CASSITGVDGYTF; DNA: TGTGCCAGCAGCATTACAGGGGTAGATGGCTACACCTTC; D: TRBD1; V: TRBV4-2; size: .; J: TRBJ1-2
CDR3: CASSTSGGGSYNSPLHF; DNA: TGTGCCAGTAGTACGAGCGGGGGAGGCTCCTATAATTCACCCCTCCACTTT; D: .; V: TRBV19; size: .; J: TRBJ1-6
CDR3: CASSLDRVGGNTIYF; DNA: TGTGCCAGCAGCTTGGACAGGGTCGGTGGAAACACCATATATTTT; D: TRBD1; V: TRBV7-2; size: .; J: TRBJ1-3
CDR3: CASSTWTGVSPETQYF; DNA: TGTGCCAGCAGCACATGGACAGGGGTGTCCCCAGAGACCCAGTACTTC; D: TRBD1; V: TRBV13; size: .; J: TRBJ2-5
CDR3: CASNKLTGYGYTF; DNA: TGTGCCAGCAATAAGTTGACGGGCTATGGCTACACCTTC; D: .; V: TRBV7-9; size: .; J: TRBJ1-2
CDR3: CASSLGLAGTNIQYF; DNA: TGTGCCAGCAGCTTAGGACTAGCGGGGACAAACATTCAGTACTTC; D: TRBD2; V: TRBV13; size: few; J: TRBJ2-4
CDR3: CASSLQLGLGNTEAFF; DNA: TGTGCCAGCAGCCTCCAACTCGGCCTCGGGAACACTGAAGCTTTCTTT; D: .; V: TRBV11-2; size: .; J: TRBJ1-1
CDR3: CASSLGGDTQYF; DNA: TGTGCCAGCAGCTTAGGGGGGGATACGCAGTATTTT; D: .; V: TRBV11-2; size: .; J: TRBJ2-3
CDR3: CASSDGRGGNTIYF; DNA: TGTGCCAGCAGCGACGGCCGAGGGGGAAACACCATATATTTT; D: .; V: TRBV5-4; size: .; J: TRBJ1-3
CDR3: CASSVGSQPELFF; DNA: TGTGCCAGCAGCGTAGGGTCCCAACCGGAGCTGTTTTTT; D: .; V: TRBV9; size: .; J: TRBJ2-2
CDR3: CASSESGTGYEQYF; DNA: TGTGCCAGCAGTGAATCCGGGACAGGATACGAGCAGTACTTC; D: TRBD1; V: TRBV6-1; size: few; J: TRBJ2-7
CDR3: CAISDSNQPQHF; DNA: TGTGCCATCAGTGACAGCAATCAGCCCCAGCATTTT; D: .; V: TRBV10-3; size: .; J: TRBJ1-5
CDR3: CASSYRMDTEAFF; DNA: TGTGCCAGTAGTTATAGGATGGACACTGAAGCTTTCTTT; D: .; V: TRBV19; size: .; J: TRBJ1-1
CDR3: CASSLSANTEAFF; DNA: TGTGCCAGCAGTTTATCGGCAAACACTGAAGCTTTCTTT; D: .; V: TRBV27; size: .; J: TRBJ1-1
CDR3: CASSDPGTGRVGELFF; DNA: TGTGCCAGCAGTGATCCCGGGACAGGGAGGGTCGGGGAGCTGTTTTTT; D: TRBD1; V: TRBV6-1; size: .; J: TRBJ2-2
CDR3: CASSLASDQHTTQFF; DNA: TGTGCCAGCAGCTTGGCGAGTGACCAGCACACGACGCAGTTCTTC; D: .; V: TRBV5-4; size: .; J: TRBJ2-1
CDR3: CASSQGEAGGVNTGELFF; DNA: TGCGCCAGCAGCCAAGGGGAGGCAGGGGGCGTGAACACCGGGGAGCTGTTTTTT; D: TRBD1; V: TRBV4-1; size: .; J: TRBJ2-2
CDR3: CASSIGQGWVYEQYF; DNA: TGTGCCAGTAGTATTGGACAGGGTTGGGTATACGAGCAGTACTTC; D: TRBD1; V: TRBV19; size: .; J: TRBJ2-7
CDR3: CASRLGGWLNSRATEAFF; DNA: TGTGCAAGTCGCTTAGGGGGGTGGCTGAATTCCAGGGCCACTGAAGCTTTCTTT; D: .; V: TRBV12-2; size: .; J: TRBJ1-1
CDR3: CATTARAAGNTIYF; DNA: TGTGCCACCACGGCCCGGGCCGCTGGAAACACCATATATTTT; D: .; V: TRBV6-5; size: .; J: TRBJ1-3
CDR3: CASSPAEFLYEQYF; DNA: TGTGCCAGCAGTCCCGCGGAGTTCCTCTACGAGCAGTACTTC; D: .; V: TRBV27; size: .; J: TRBJ2-7
CDR3: CASSQDPITDEAFF; DNA: TGTGCCAGCAGCCAAGATCCAATAACGGATGAAGCTTTCTTT; D: .; V: TRBV4-2; size: .; J: TRBJ1-1
CDR3: CASSLESYEQYF; DNA: TGTGCCAGCAGCTTAGAAAGTTACGAGCAGTACTTC; D: .; V: TRBV13; size: .; J: TRBJ2-7
CDR3: CASSLVRAVGTDTQYF; DNA: TGTGCCAGCAGCTTAGTGAGGGCGGTCGGCACAGATACGCAGTATTTT; D: .; V: TRBV7-2; size: .; J: TRBJ2-3
CDR3: CASSPRGSYGYTF; DNA: TGTGCCAGCAGCCCTAGGGGGTCCTATGGCTACACCTTC; D: .; V: TRBV5-6; size: .; J: TRBJ1-2
CDR3: CASSLTRDRVYNEQFF; DNA: TGTGCCAGCAGCCTAACCCGGGACAGAGTTTACAATGAGCAGTTCTTC; D: TRBD1; V: TRBV7-2; size: .; J: TRBJ2-1
CDR3: CASSLVTGHGAEAFF; DNA: TGCGCCAGCAGCTTGGTGACGGGACACGGCGCTGAAGCTTTCTTT; D: .; V: TRBV5-1; size: .; J: TRBJ1-1
CDR3: CASSQHSSYNEQFF; DNA: TGTGCCAGCAGTCAACATAGCTCCTACAATGAGCAGTTCTTC; D: .; V: TRBV27; size: .; J: TRBJ2-1
CDR3: CASSPTKQGIAYEQYF; DNA: TGTGCCAGCTCACCAACGAAACAGGGGATCGCCTACGAGCAGTACTTC; D: TRBD1; V: TRBV18; size: .; J: TRBJ2-7
CDR3: CASSLDRIGQGESWDEQFF; DNA: TGTGCCAGCAGCTTAGATCGCATAGGACAGGGGGAAAGTTGGGATGAGCAGTTCTTC; D: TRBD1; V: TRBV11-3; size: once; J: TRBJ2-1
CDR3: CASSVASGGHYEQYF; DNA: TGTGCCAGCAGCGTAGCTAGCGGGGGGCACTACGAGCAGTACTTC; D: TRBD2; V: TRBV9; size: .; J: TRBJ2-7
CDR3: CASSGQANYGYTF; DNA: TGTGCCAGCAGCGGACAGGCTAACTATGGCTACACCTTC; D: TRBD1; V: TRBV27; size: .; J: TRBJ1-2
CDR3: CASRPIGNWVNQPQHF; DNA: TGTGCCAGCAGGCCCATAGGGAATTGGGTCAATCAGCCCCAGCATTTT; D: .; V: TRBV6-6; size: .; J: TRBJ1-5
CDR3: CATSRDLTGDGYTF; DNA: TGTGCCACCAGCAGAGACCTTACAGGGGATGGCTACACCTTC; D: TRBD1; V: TRBV15; size: .; J: TRBJ1-2
CDR3: CASGSRDRGRTEAFF; DNA: TGTGCTAGTGGTTCCCGGGACAGGGGGCGGACTGAAGCTTTCTTT; D: TRBD1; V: TRBV12-5; size: .; J: TRBJ1-1
CDR3: CASRTGGQETQYF; DNA: TGTGCCAGCAGAACAGGTGGCCAAGAGACCCAGTACTTC; D: .; V: TRBV6-5; size: .; J: TRBJ2-5